The 30 T cell receptor beta chains reported below all come from one sample, sequenced in a study of CD8 T cells in ankylosing spondylitis. In TCRdb, the 5' RACE reads were re-called with MiXCR into one record per CDR3 protein. The table includes 290,000 or so distinct CDR3 sequences, less than 25% detected once. Sequencing used blood, either unsorted or a sorted T cell fraction (not recorded which). The receptors stem from a female donor with ankylosing spondylitis or in good health (not recorded which).

This clonotype was observed a handful of times. One end of the junction fails to match germline, which may point to a read error. V is TRBV5-4 and J is TRBJ2-6; D assignment may be TRBD1 or TRBD2 (6 bases each). This CDR3 contains 16 residues. The germline gives CDR1 SGHNT, CDR2 YYREEE (reference sequence). CDR3 in DNA: TGTGCCAGCAGCTTGTCCGGGGGACTGGGGGCCAAAGTCCTGACTTTC. This codes for CASSLSGGLGAKVLTF.

This clonotype came up a few times. The chain joins TRBV6-2 or TRBV6-3 to TRBJ2-1; 8 bases agree with TRBD2. Trimming removed 10 bases from V and 4 bases from J; junction bases left unmatched: 9. The CDR3 has 14 amino acids. In germline, CDR1 is MNHEY, CDR2 SVGEGT. The CDR3 reads CATREGGRYNEQFF. The CDR3 DNA is TGTGCCACACGGGAGGGCGGCAGGTACAATGAGCAGTTCTTC.

The chain employs TRBV6-2 or TRBV6-3 and TRBJ1-3; D gene unclear. In germline, CDR1 is MNHEY, CDR2 SVGEGT. CDR3 size: 12 residues. V lost 0 bases, J lost 5 bases, and 2 bases lay in between. DNA for the CDR3: TGTGCCAGCAGTTACTCCAGAAACACCATATATTTT. This encodes CASSYSRNTIYF.

This clonotype was counted between two and nine times. The chain uses TRBV5-1 and TRBJ2-3, with TRBD2 as a possible D gene (6 bases). The CDR3 consists of 15 residues. Germline V lookup: CDR1 SGHRS, CDR2 YFSETQ. V shed 4 bases and J shed 0 bases, with 12 bases lying between them. CDR3 DNA sequence: TGCGCCAGCAGCACCGACGGGGGAAGCACAGATACGCAGTATTTT. This encodes CASSTDGGSTDTQYF.

This clonotype was found a few times. The V and J genes are TRBV7-2 and TRBJ2-5, with 14 bases aligning to TRBD2. Losses at the gene ends were 1 base for V and 7 bases for J; bases not matched to a gene: 5. The CDR3 sequence is 16 residues long. The germline V gene has CDR1 SGHTA and CDR2 FQGNSA. The CDR3 is CASSLGLAGGPRTQYF. The CDR3 nucleotides are TGTGCCAGCAGCTTAGGACTAGCGGGAGGGCCGAGGACCCAGTACTTC.

This clonotype was seen only a few times. The chain carries TRBV16 and TRBJ2-7; D gene uncertain. The CDR3 contains 13 residues. Per germline, CDR1 KGHSY and CDR2 FQNENV. V gave up 1 base and J gave up 2 bases, with 6 bases separating them. Written as DNA, the CDR3 is TGTGCCAGCAGCCAATTGCCAGCCTACGAGCAGTACTTC. It translates to CASSQLPAYEQYF.

This clonotype came up a few times. The J gene is TRBJ2-5, the V gene TRBV7-2; TRBD1 is a possible D gene (5 bases). Trimming stripped 1 base from V and 7 bases from J, with 7 bases between. The germline V gene has CDR1 SGHTA and CDR2 FQGNSA. The CDR3 runs to 12 residues. The CDR3 loop reads CASSLEGRTQYF. The CDR3 DNA is TGTGCCAGCAGCTTAGAGGGGCGGACCCAGTACTTC.

The rearrangement joins TRBV11-2 to TRBJ2-5; 10 bases are a match to TRBD1. V shed 0 bases and J 2 bases; nucleotides not matched to a gene: 9. Germline lookup yields CDR1 SGHAT and CDR2 FQNNGV. The CDR3 extends over 18 amino acids. CDR3 nucleotides: TGTGCCAGCAGCTTAGATCGGGGGGGGACAGGGGAACAAGAGACCCAGTACTTC. Translated, it gives CASSLDRGGTGEQETQYF.

This clonotype was found a few times. This chain uses TRBV20-1 with TRBJ1-1, with D possibly matching TRBD1 (5 bases). The CDR3 has 12 residues. Germline-derived CDR1 and CDR2 are DFQATT and SNEGSKA (reference sequence). CDR3 loop: CIAGQDGTEAFF. As DNA, the CDR3 is TGCATCGCAGGGCAGGACGGGACTGAAGCTTTCTTT.

This clonotype came up a few times. The rearrangement joins TRBV6-1 to TRBJ1-6; 9 bases line up with TRBD1. This CDR3 is built from 14 residues. Germline-derived CDR1 and CDR2 are MNHNS and SASEGT. V shed 7 bases and J 9 bases; nucleotides not matched to a gene: 7. CDR3 region: CASTQTGGSSPLHF. In DNA form, the CDR3 reads TGTGCCAGCACCCAGACAGGGGGATCTTCACCCCTCCACTTT.

The rearrangement joins TRBV12-5 to TRBJ2-3; tentatively, D is TRBD2 (6 bases). The CDR3 is 17 residues long. Germline values: CDR1 LGHNT, CDR2 FRNRAP. Trimming took off 5 bases at V and 2 bases at J, with 20 bases between the two ends. CDR3 region: CASGPGAGLSHTDTQYF. CDR3 DNA sequence: TGTGCTAGTGGTCCGGGAGCGGGCCTGTCGCACACAGATACGCAGTATTTT.

As DNA, the CDR3 is TGTGCCAGCAGCCAAGTGGGCGGACCAGCTTTCTTT. It is translated as CASSQVGGPAFF. The chain recombines TRBV14 with TRBJ1-1; D ambiguous. Germline loops: CDR1 SGHDN, CDR2 FVKESK. This CDR3 contains 12 residues. Trimming took off 1 base at V and 10 bases at J, with 10 bases between the two ends. Supplemented by reference TRBV14 and TRBJ1-1, the full variable domain reads EAGVTQFPSHSVIEKGQTVTLRCDPISGHDNLYWYRRVMGKEIKFLLHFVKESKQDESGMPNNRFLAERTGGTYSTLKVQPAELEDSGVYFCASSQVGGPAFFGQGTRLTVV.

The chain uses TRBV7-2 and TRBJ1-3; D gene uncertain. This CDR3 spans 15 amino acids. CDR1 and CDR2 from the germline V gene are SGHTA and FQGNSA. V shed 1 base and J shed 0 bases, with 7 bases lying between them. CDR3 loop: CASSLVPSSGNTIYF. The CDR3 nucleotides read TGTGCCAGCAGCTTAGTGCCCAGCTCTGGAAACACCATATATTTT.

This clonotype has more than one count but fewer than ten. This chain links TRBV25-1 with TRBJ2-7, with TRBD1 identical over 7 bases. The CDR3 length is 15 residues. Germline CDR1 MGHDK, CDR2 SYGVNS. V shed 4 bases, J shed 0 bases, and the junction held 6 bases outside the gene matches. As DNA, the CDR3 is TGTGCCAGCAGTGGGGACAGCTGGGGCTCCTACGAGCAGTACTTC. This codes for CASSGDSWGSYEQYF.

This clonotype was found a few times. This rearrangement joins TRBV24-1 to TRBJ2-3, with TRBD2 matching over 14 bases. Germline loops: CDR1 KGHDR, CDR2 SFDVKD. With 3 bases clipped from V and 2 bases from J, the junction kept 3 bases outside the gene matches. This CDR3 is 17 amino acids long. CDR3 bases: TGTGCCACCAGTGATGCGACTAGCGGGAGGGCCACAGATACGCAGTATTTT. Its protein is CATSDATSGRATDTQYF.

This clonotype has only a few counts. CDR3 region: CASSPTLDSYGYTF. The CDR3, as DNA: TGTGCCAGCTCACCAACCTTGGACAGCTATGGCTACACCTTC. The chain joins TRBV18 to TRBJ1-2, with D maybe TRBD1 (6 bases). V lost 2 bases and J 4 bases, leaving 11 bases between the germline ends. Germline CDR1 reads KGHSH; CDR2 reads LQKENI. This CDR3 is built from 14 residues.

The V gene is TRBV18, the J gene TRBJ2-7, with 7 bases that match TRBD2. Germline trimming cut 6 bases from V and 0 bases from J; bases unmatched to any gene: 8. Germline V gene sequence: CDR1 KGHSH, CDR2 LQKENI. The CDR3 contains 15 residues. Here the CDR3 DNA reads TGTGCCAGCTCGCCTTGGGGGGGGGACTCCTACGAGCAGTACTTC. Translating gives CASSPWGGDSYEQYF.

The CDR3 reads CASSRQGVSYGYTF. The CDR3 coding sequence is TGCGCCAGCAGCCGACAGGGGGTCTCCTATGGCTACACCTTC. This sequence joins TRBV4-1 and TRBJ1-2; TRBD1 matches 9 bases. CDR1 is MGHRA and CDR2 is YSYEKL in the germline V gene. Trimming cost V 4 bases and J 4 bases; bases outside gene matches: 4. The CDR3 totals 14 residues.

There are a few counts of this clonotype. The J gene is TRBJ2-5, the V gene TRBV6-1; possible D gene TRBD1, 5 bases. The ends were cut back, 5 bases at V and 2 bases at J, with 18 bases in the middle. Looked up from germline, CDR1 is MNHNS and CDR2 is SASEGT. This CDR3 region has 16 residues. The CDR3 loop reads CASSKTDGAGQETQYF. In DNA form, the CDR3 reads TGTGCCAGCAGTAAAACGGATGGGGCAGGGCAAGAGACCCAGTACTTC.

The chain is built from TRBV9 and TRBJ2-7, with no clear D. CDR1 is SGDLS and CDR2 is YYNGEE in the germline V gene. Trimming shortened V by 0 bases and J by 5 bases, and 9 bases separated the two germline ends. The CDR3 is 13 residues long. CDR3 sequence: CASSVAARHEQYF. The DNA of the CDR3 is TGTGCCAGCAGCGTAGCCGCGAGGCACGAGCAGTACTTC.

The chain links TRBV29-1 to TRBJ1-5; a possible D gene is TRBD1 (5 bases). V lost 7 bases and J lost 5, with 15 bases in between. CDR3 length equals 13 residues. The V gene's germline CDR1 is SQVTM and CDR2 ANQGSEA. The CDR3 reads CSALAGGDQPQHF. The DNA of the CDR3 is TGCAGCGCTTTGGCGGGGGGAGATCAGCCCCAGCATTTT.

The table lists this clonotype with many counts. The chain employs TRBV4-1 and TRBJ2-2; D is ambiguous. This CDR3 is built from 17 residues. Germline V CDR1 and CDR2: MGHRA, YSYEKL. V lost 2 bases to trimming and J lost 0 bases, with 13 bases between them. CDR3 DNA: TGCGCCAGCAGCCAACTCGACATGTTCGCGAACACCGGGGAGCTGTTTTTT. Its translation: CASSQLDMFANTGELFF.

V is TRBV29-1 and J is TRBJ2-5, with 10 bases lining up with TRBD2. This CDR3 is 15 amino acids long. The trim removed 7 bases at V and 1 base at J, leaving 9 bases unmatched. Germline loops: CDR1 SQVTM, CDR2 ANQGSEA. CDR3 coding DNA: TGCAGCGCCCAACCGGCTAGCGGGAGCCAAGAGACCCAGTACTTC. It yields the protein CSAQPASGSQETQYF.

The chain uses TRBV7-2 and TRBJ2-7; 11 bases line up with TRBD2. The germline CDR1 and CDR2 sequences are SGHTA and FQGNSA. This CDR3 comprises 15 residues. V was pared by 5 bases and J by 2 bases, with 5 bases of the junction left unmatched. The CDR3 protein is CASSEGSGRAYEQYF. The CDR3 nucleotides are TGTGCCAGCAGCGAAGGTAGCGGGAGGGCCTACGAGCAGTACTTC.

The J gene is TRBJ2-7, the V gene TRBV28, with D unclear. CDR1 is MDHEN and CDR2 is SYDVKM in the germline V gene. This CDR3 is 13 amino acids long. Trimming stripped 4 bases from V and 3 bases from J, with 10 bases between. CDR3 amino acids: CASSSPVRYEQYF. CDR3 nucleotide sequence: TGTGCCAGCAGTTCCCCAGTCCGCTACGAGCAGTACTTC.

This clonotype was seen ten or more times. V and J are TRBV5-1 and TRBJ2-7, with D unresolved. CDR3 length: 13 residues. The germline CDR1 and CDR2 sequences are SGHRS and YFSETQ. The V and J ends lost 4 bases and 2 bases respectively, with 10 bases between them. The CDR3 is CASSTGSAYEQYF. CDR3 DNA sequence: TGCGCCAGCAGCACCGGGTCAGCCTACGAGCAGTACTTC. Based on the CDR3 plus reference TRBV5-1 and TRBJ2-7, the full variable domain is KAGVTQTPRYLIKTRGQQVTLSCSPISGHRSVSWYQQTPGQGLQFLFEYFSETQRNKGNFPGRFSGRQFSNSRSEMNVSTLELGDSALYLCASSTGSAYEQYFGPGTRLTVT.

This clonotype appeared a few times. The gene calls are TRBV29-1 and TRBJ1-1; TRBD1 aligns across 8 bases. The germline CDR1 and CDR2 sequences are SQVTM and ANQGSEA. The length of the CDR3 is 8 residues. The CDR3 here is CTTGGAFF. The CDR3 coding sequence is TGCACCACAGGGGGAGCTTTCTTT.

This clonotype showed up many times. The chain recombines TRBV27 with TRBJ1-5; unclear D gene. Germline V gives CDR1 MNHEY, CDR2 SMNVEV (reference sequence). V was clipped by 6 bases and J by 5 bases, with 11 bases between them. The CDR3 totals 13 residues. The CDR3 reads CASSLDGDQPQHF. CDR3 coding DNA: TGTGCCAGCAGCCTAGACGGAGATCAGCCCCAGCATTTT.

This clonotype has a handful of counts. The V call is TRBV29-1, the J call TRBJ1-2, with D perhaps matching TRBD1 (6 bases). The V and J ends lost 4 bases and 0 bases respectively, with 6 bases between them. This CDR3 region has 12 residues. Germline loops: CDR1 SQVTM, CDR2 ANQGSEA. This chain's CDR3 is CSVGDTNYGYTF. CDR3 DNA: TGCAGCGTTGGGGACACTAACTATGGCTACACCTTC.

This clonotype was recorded at least ten times. The chain employs TRBV12-3 or TRBV12-4 and TRBJ2-6, with D unclear. Between the trimmed V and J ends, which lost 6 bases and 1 base, there was a span of 10 bases. The CDR3 loop spans 15 amino acids. The DNA of the CDR3 is TGTGCCAGCAGGACCCTGCGATCTGGGGCCAACGTCCTGACTTTC. This encodes CASRTLRSGANVLTF.